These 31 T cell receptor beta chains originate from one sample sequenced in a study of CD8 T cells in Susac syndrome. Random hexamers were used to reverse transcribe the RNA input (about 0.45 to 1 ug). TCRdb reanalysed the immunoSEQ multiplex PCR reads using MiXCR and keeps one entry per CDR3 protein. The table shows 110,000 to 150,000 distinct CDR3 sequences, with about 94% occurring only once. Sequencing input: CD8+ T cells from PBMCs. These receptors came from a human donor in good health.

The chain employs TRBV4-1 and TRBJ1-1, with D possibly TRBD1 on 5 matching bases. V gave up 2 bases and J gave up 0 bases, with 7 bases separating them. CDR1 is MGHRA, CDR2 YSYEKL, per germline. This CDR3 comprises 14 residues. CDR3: CASSQTGMNTEAFF. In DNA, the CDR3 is TGCGCCAGCAGCCAAACAGGAATGAACACTGAAGCTTTCTTT.

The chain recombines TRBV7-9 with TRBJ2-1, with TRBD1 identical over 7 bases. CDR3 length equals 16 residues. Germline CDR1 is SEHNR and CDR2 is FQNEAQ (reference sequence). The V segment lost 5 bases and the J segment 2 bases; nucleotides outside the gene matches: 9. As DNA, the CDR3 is TGTGCCAGCAGCATAAACAGGGGTCATCCCTACAATGAGCAGTTCTTC. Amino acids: CASSINRGHPYNEQFF.

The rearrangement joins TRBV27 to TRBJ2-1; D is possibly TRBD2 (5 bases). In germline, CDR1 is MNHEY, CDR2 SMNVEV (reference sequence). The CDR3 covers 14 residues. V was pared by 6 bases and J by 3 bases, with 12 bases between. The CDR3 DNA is TGTGCCAGCAGCAGCTCGGGGATCTACAATGAGCAGTTCTTC. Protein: CASSSSGIYNEQFF.

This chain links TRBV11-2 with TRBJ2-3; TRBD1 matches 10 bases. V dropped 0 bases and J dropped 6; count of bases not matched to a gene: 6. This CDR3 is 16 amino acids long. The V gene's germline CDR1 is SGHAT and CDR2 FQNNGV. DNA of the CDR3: TGTGCCAGCAGCTTAGATATACGACAGGGGGCTGATACGCAGTATTTT. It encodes CASSLDIRQGADTQYF.

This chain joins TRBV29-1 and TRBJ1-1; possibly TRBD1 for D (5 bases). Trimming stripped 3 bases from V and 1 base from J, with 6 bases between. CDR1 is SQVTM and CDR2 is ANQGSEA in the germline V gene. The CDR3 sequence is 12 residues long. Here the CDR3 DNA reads TGCAGCGTTGAGGGGGAGAACACTGAAGCTTTCTTT. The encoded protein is CSVEGENTEAFF.

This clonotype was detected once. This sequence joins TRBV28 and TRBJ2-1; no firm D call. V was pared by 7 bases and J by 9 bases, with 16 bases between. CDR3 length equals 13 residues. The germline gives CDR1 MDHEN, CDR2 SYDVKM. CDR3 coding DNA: TGTGCCAGCACCCCGTCGTTGACCGTTGAGCAGTTCTTC. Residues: CASTPSLTVEQFF.

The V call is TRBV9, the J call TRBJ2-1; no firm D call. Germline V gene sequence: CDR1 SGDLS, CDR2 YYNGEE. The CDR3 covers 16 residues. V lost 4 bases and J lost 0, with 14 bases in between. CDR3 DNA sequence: TGTGCCAGCAGCTATGAGCCGGAGAGCTCCTACAATGAGCAGTTCTTC. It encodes CASSYEPESSYNEQFF.

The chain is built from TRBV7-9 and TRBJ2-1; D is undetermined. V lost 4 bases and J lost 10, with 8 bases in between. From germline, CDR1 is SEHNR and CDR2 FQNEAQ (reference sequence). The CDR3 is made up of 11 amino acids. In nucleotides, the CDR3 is TGTGCCAGCAGCTCCACTCGGGAGCAGTTCTTC. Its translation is CASSSTREQFF.

The CDR3 protein is CASSPGLAGMNIQYF. CDR3 bases: TGTGCCAGCAGTCCGGGACTAGCGGGAATGAACATTCAGTACTTC. The chain joins TRBV27 to TRBJ2-4, with TRBD2 identical over 13 bases. This CDR3 region has 15 residues. CDR1 and CDR2 (germline): MNHEY, SMNVEV (reference sequence). V dropped 5 bases and J dropped 7; count of bases not matched to a gene: 5.

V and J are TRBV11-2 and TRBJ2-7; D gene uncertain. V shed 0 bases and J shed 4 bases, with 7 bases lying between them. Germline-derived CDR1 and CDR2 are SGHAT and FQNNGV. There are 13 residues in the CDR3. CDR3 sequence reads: CASSLDWGYEQYF. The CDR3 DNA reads TGTGCCAGCAGCTTAGATTGGGGATACGAGCAGTACTTC.

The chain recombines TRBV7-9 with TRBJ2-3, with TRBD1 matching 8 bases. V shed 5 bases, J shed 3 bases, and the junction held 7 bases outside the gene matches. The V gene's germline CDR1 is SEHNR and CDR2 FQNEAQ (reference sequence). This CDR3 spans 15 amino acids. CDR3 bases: TGTGCCAGCAGCCCGCGGACAGGGCAGACAGATACGCAGTATTTT. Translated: CASSPRTGQTDTQYF.

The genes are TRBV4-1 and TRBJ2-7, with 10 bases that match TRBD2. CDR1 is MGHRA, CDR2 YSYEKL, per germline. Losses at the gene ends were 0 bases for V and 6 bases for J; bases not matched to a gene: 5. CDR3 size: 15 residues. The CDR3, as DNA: TGCGCCAGCAGCCAAGATCAGTCTAGCGGGAGCGAGCAGTACTTC. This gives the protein CASSQDQSSGSEQYF.

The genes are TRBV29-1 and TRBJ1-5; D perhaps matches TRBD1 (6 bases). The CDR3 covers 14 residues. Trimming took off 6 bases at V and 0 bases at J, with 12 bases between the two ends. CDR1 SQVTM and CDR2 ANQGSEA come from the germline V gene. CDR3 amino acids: CSVGDTYSNQPQHF. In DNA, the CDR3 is TGCAGCGTGGGGGACACATATAGCAATCAGCCCCAGCATTTT.

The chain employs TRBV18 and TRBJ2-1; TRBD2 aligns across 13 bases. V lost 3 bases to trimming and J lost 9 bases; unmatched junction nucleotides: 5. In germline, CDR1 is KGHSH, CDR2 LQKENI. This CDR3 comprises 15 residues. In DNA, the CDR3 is TGTGCCAGCTCACCTAGGACTAGCGGGAGTCTTGAGCAGTTCTTC. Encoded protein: CASSPRTSGSLEQFF.

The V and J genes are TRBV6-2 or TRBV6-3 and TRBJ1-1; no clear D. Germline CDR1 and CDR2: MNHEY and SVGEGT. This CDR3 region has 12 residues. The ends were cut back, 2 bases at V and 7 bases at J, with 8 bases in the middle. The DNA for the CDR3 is TGTGCCAGCAGTTACCCGTGGGGTGAAGCTTTCTTT. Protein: CASSYPWGEAFF.

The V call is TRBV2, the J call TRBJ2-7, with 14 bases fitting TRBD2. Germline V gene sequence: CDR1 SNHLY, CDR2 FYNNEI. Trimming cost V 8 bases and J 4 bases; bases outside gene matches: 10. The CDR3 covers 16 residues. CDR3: CASSGTSGSVGYEQYF. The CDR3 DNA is TGTGCCAGCTCAGGGACTAGCGGGAGTGTTGGATACGAGCAGTACTTC.

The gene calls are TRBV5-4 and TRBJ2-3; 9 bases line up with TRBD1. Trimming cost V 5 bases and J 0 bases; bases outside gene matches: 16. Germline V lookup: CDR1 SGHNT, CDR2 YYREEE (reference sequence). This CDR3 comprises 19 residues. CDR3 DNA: TGTGCCAGCAGTCGGACCGGGACAGGGCTCCAAACTAGCACAGATACGCAGTATTTT. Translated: CASSRTGTGLQTSTDTQYF.

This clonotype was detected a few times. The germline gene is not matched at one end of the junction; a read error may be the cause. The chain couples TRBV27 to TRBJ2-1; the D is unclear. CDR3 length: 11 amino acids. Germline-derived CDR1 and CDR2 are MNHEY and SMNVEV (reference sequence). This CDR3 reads CASSNIQQQFF. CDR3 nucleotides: TGTGCTAGCAGTAATATTCAGCAGCAGTTCTTC.

The CDR3: CASSATGGSGYGYTF. CDR3 sequence (DNA): TGTGCCAGCAGCGCAACAGGGGGCTCGGGCTATGGCTACACCTTC. The chain has TRBV7-2 and TRBJ1-2; 9 bases fit TRBD1. The CDR3 runs to 15 residues. Unmatched junction bases numbered 8, after V lost 5 bases and J lost 4 bases. Germline-derived CDR1 and CDR2 are SGHTA and FQGNSA. Together with reference TRBV7-2 and TRBJ1-2, the CDR3 gives the full variable domain: GAGVSQSPSNKVTEKGKDVELRCDPISGHTALYWYRQSLGQGLEFLIYFQGNSAPDKSGLPSDRFSAERTGGSVSTLTIQRTQQEDSAVYLCASSATGGSGYGYTFGSGTRLTVV.

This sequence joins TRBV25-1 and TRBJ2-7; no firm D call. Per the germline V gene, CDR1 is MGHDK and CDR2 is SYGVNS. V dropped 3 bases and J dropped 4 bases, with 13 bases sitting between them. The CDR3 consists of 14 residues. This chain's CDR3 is CASSDYHHGYEQYF. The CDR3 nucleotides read TGTGCCAGCAGTGATTACCACCACGGGTACGAGCAGTACTTC.

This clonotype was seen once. In DNA, the CDR3 is TGCGCCAGCAGCCAGAGCGGGTACAATGAGCAGTTCTTC. It translates to CASSQSGYNEQFF. The chain couples TRBV4-3 to TRBJ2-1; the D gene is possibly TRBD2 (6 bases). The CDR3 is made up of 13 amino acids. V shed 3 bases and J shed 4 bases, with 7 bases lying between them. Per the germline V gene, CDR1 is LGHNA and CDR2 is YSLEER.

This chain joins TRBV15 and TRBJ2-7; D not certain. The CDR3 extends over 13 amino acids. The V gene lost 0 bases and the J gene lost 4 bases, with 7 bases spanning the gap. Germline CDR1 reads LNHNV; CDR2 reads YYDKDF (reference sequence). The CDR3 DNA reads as TGTGCCACCAGCAGAGATGCGACATACGAGCAGTACTTC. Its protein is CATSRDATYEQYF.

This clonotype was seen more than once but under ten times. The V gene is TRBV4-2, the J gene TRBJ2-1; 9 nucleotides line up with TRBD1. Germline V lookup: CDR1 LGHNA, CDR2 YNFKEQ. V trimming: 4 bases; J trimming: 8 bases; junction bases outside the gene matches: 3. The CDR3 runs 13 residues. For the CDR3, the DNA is TGTGCCAGCAGCCCCGGGACAGGGTATGAGCAGTTCTTC. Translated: CASSPGTGYEQFF.

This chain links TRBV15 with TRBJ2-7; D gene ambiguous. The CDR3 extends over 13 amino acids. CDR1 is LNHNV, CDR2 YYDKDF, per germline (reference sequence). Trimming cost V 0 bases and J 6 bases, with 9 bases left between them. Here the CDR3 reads CATSRDRGFEQYF. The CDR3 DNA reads TGTGCCACCAGCAGAGATCGTGGCTTCGAGCAGTACTTC.

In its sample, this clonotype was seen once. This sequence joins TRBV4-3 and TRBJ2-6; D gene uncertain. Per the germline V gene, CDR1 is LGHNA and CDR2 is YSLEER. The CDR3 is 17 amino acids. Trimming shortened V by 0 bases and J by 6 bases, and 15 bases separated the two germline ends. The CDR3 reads CASSQDMGTEAANVLTF. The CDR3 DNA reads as TGCGCCAGCAGCCAAGATATGGGCACAGAAGCGGCCAACGTCCTGACTTTC.

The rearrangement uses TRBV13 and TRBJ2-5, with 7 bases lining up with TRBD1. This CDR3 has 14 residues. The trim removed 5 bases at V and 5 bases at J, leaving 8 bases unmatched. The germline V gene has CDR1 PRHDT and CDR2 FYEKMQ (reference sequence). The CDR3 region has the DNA TGTGCCAGCAGCAACCGACAGGGAGCCGAGACCCAGTACTTC. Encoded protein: CASSNRQGAETQYF.

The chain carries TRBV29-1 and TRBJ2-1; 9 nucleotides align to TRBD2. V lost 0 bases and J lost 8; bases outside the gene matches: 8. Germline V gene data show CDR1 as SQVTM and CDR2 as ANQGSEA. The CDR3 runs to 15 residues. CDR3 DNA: TGCAGCGTTGAAGAATCGCGGGAGGGCCTACATGAGCAGTTCTTC. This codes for CSVEESREGLHEQFF.

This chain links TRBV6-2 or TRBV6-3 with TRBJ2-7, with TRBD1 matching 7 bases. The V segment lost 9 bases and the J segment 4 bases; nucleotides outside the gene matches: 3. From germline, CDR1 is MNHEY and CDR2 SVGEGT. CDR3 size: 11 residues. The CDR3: CARGQFYEQYF. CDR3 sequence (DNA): TGTGCCAGGGGACAGTTTTACGAGCAGTACTTC.

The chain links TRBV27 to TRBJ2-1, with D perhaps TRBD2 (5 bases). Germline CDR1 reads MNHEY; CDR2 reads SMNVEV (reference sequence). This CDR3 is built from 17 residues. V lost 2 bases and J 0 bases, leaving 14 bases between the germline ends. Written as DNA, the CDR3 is TGTGCCAGCAGTTTAAGGTATCTAGGAGGCTCCTACAATGAGCAGTTCTTC. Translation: CASSLRYLGGSYNEQFF.

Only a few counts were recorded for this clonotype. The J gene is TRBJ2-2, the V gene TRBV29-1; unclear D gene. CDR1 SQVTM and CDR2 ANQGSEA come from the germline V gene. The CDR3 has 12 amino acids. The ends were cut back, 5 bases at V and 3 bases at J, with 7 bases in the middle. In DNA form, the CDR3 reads TGCAGCGTTTCAGGATACACCGGGGAGCTGTTTTTT. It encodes CSVSGYTGELFF.

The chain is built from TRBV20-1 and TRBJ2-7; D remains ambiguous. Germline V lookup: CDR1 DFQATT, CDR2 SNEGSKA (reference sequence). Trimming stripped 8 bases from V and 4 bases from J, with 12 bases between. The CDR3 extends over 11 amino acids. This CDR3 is CSSPWGYEQYF. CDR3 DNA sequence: TGCAGTTCCCCGTGGGGATACGAGCAGTACTTC.